The clone carrying this T cell receptor beta chain was recorded at least ten times. Antigen unknown. Authors' processing steps: A classifier of distant metastasis in papillary thyroid cancer was built from CDR3 differences (across clinicopathological groups). With MiXCR, TCRdb reprocessed the PCR reads. In this record, the V and J calls reflect TCRdb's handling and not the investigators' own analysis. There are 30,000 to 45,000 clones in the sample; less than 30% occur only once, and approximately 11% lies in the top ten. V was pared by 1 base and J by 0 bases, with 11 bases between. CDR1 is SGHTA and CDR2 is FQGNSA in the germline V gene. This CDR3 is 16 amino acids long. Each patient came to thyroid surgery without any prior treatment (of any kind). This sample stems from a study of metastatic and nonmetastatic thyroid tumors. For the study at large: Peripheral blood and tumor or nodule samples from malignant and benign thyroid patients were compared.

Whole-study findings and limits: Reported TCR beta diversity, measured in blood and tumor, was significantly higher for malignant thyroid tumors than for benign nodules.

The rearrangement links TRBV7-2 to TRBJ2-3; D remains unclear. The receptor was derived from a male donor with papillary thyroid cancer or a benign thyroid nodule (not recorded which). Some clones in this sample may be carry-over from other donors' samples. The sample comprised blood. CDR3 residues: CASSLGLGKSTDTQYF. CDR3 in DNA: TGTGCCAGCAGCTTAGGGCTGGGCAAAAGCACAGATACGCAGTATTTT.